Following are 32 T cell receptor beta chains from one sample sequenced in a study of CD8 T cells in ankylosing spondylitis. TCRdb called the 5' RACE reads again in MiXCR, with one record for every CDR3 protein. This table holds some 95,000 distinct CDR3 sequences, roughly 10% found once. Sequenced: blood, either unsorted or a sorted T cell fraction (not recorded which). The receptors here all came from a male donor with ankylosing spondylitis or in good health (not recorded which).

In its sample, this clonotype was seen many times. CDR3 in DNA: TGTGCCAGCAGTTTTTTGCCGGGGAGTACCTACGAGCAGTACTTC. The encoded protein is CASSFLPGSTYEQYF. The chain employs TRBV28 and TRBJ2-7; possible D gene TRBD2, 5 bases. CDR3 length: 15 amino acids. V lost 3 bases and J 2 bases, leaving 14 bases between the germline ends. CDR1 is MDHEN, CDR2 SYDVKM, per germline. Complete variable domain (other parts from reference TRBV28 and TRBJ2-7): DVKVTQSSRYLVKRTGEKVFLECVQDMDHENMFWYRQDPGLGLRLIYFSYDVKMKEKGDIPEGYSVSREKKERFSLILESASTNQTSMYLCASSFLPGSTYEQYFGPGTRLTVT.

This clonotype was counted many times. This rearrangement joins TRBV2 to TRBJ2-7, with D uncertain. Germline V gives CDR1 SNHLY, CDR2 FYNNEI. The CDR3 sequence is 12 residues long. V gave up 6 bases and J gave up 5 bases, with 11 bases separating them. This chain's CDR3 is CASRETGDEQYF. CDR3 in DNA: TGTGCCAGCAGGGAGACCGGCGACGAGCAGTACTTC.

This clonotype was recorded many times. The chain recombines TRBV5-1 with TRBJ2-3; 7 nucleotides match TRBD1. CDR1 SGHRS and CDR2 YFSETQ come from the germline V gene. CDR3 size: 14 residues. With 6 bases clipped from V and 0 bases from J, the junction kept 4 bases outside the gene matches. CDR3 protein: CASIRDSSTDTQYF. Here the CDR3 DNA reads TGCGCCAGCATTCGGGACAGTAGCACAGATACGCAGTATTTT.

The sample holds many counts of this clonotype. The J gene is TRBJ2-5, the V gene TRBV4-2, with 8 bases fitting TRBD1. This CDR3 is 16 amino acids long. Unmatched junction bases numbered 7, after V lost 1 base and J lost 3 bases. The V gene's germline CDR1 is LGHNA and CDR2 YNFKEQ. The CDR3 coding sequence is TGTGCCAGCAGCCAAGCGCAGGGGGCGACTAAAGAGACCCAGTACTTC. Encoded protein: CASSQAQGATKETQYF.

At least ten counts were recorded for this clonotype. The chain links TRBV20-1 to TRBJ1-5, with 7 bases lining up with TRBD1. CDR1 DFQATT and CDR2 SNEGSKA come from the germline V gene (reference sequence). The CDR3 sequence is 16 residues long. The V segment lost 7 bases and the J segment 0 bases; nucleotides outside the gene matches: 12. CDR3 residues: CSVSARTGNSNQPQHF. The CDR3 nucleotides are TGCAGTGTCTCGGCCCGGACAGGCAATAGCAATCAGCCCCAGCATTTT.

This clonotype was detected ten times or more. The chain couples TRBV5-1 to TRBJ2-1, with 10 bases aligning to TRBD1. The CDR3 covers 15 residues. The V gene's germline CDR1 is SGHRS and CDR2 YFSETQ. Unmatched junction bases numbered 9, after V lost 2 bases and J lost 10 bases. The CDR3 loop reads CASSLLGTGVVEQFF. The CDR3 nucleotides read TGCGCCAGCAGCTTACTTGGGACAGGGGTCGTGGAGCAGTTCTTC.

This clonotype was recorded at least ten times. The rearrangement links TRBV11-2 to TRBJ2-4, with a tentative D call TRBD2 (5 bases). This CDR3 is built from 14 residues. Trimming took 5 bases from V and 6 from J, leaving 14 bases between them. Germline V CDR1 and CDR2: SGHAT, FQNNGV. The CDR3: CASSTRSGGNIQYF. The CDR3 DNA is TGTGCCAGCAGCACGCGGAGTGGAGGAAACATTCAGTACTTC. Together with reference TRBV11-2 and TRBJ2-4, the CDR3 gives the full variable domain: EAGVAQSPRYKIIEKRQSVAFWCNPISGHATLYWYQQILGQGPKLLIQFQNNGVVDDSQLPKDRFSAERLKGVDSTLKIQPAKLEDSAVYLCASSTRSGGNIQYFGAGTRLSVL.

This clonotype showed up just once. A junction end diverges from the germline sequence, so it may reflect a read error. The CDR3 sequence: CVSSLTEYYEQYF. The CDR3 bases are TGTGTCAGCAGTTTGACAGAGTACTACGAGCAGTACTTC. The J gene is TRBJ2-7, the V gene TRBV12-3 or TRBV12-4, with D possibly being TRBD1 (5 bases). This CDR3 is 13 amino acids long.

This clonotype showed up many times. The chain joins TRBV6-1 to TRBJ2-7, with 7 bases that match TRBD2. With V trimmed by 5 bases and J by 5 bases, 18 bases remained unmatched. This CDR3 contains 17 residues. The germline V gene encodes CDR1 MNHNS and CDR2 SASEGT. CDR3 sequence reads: CASSRLSNAGVSHEQYF. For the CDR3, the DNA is TGTGCCAGCAGTCGCCTTAGTAACGCGGGGGTTTCCCACGAGCAGTACTTC.

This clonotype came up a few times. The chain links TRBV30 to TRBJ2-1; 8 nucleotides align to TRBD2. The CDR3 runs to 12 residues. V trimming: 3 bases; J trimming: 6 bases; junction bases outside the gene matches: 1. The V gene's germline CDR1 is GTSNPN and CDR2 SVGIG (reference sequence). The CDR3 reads CAWSGGANEQFF. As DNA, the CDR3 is TGTGCCTGGAGCGGGGGGGCCAATGAGCAGTTCTTC. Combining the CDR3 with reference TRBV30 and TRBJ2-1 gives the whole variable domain SQTIHQWPATLVQPVGSPLSLECTVEGTSNPNLYWYRQAAGRGLQLLFYSVGIGQISSEVPQNLSASRPQDRQFILSSKKLLLSDSGFYLCAWSGGANEQFFGPGTRLTVL.

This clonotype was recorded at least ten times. The CDR3 DNA reads as TGCAGTGCTAGAGTACAGGGGTTTGGCTACGAGCAGTACTTC. The encoded protein is CSARVQGFGYEQYF. The V and J genes are TRBV20-1 and TRBJ2-7, with 7 bases matching TRBD1. The CDR3 has 14 amino acids. The J segment lost 3 bases and the V segment lost 1 base, leaving 6 bases of the junction unmatched. In germline, CDR1 is DFQATT, CDR2 SNEGSKA (reference sequence).

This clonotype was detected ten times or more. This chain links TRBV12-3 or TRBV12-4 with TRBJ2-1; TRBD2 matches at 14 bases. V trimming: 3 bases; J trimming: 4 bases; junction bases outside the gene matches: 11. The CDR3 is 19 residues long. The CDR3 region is CASSFGSPGLAGEYNEQFF. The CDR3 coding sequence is TGTGCCAGCAGTTTCGGGTCGCCGGGACTAGCGGGGGAATACAATGAGCAGTTCTTC.

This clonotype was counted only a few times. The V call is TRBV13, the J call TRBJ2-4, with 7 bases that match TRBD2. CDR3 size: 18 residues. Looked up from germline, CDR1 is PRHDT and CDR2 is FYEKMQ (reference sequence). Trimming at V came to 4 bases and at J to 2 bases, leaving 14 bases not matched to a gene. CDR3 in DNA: TGTGCCAGCAGCTCTACCACTTCATTAGCGGGTCCCAAAAACATTCAGTACTTC. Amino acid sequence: CASSSTTSLAGPKNIQYF.

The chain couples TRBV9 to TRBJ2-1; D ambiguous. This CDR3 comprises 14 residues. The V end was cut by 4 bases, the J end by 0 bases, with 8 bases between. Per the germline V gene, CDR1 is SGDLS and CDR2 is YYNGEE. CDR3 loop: CASSPRSSYNEQFF. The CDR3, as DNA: TGTGCCAGCAGCCCAAGGAGCTCCTACAATGAGCAGTTCTTC.

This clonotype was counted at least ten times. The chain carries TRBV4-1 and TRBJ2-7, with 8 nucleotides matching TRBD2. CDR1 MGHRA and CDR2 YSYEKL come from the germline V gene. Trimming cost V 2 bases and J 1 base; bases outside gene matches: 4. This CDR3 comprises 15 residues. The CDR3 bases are TGCGCCAGCAGCCAAAGTAGCGGGGTTTCCTACGAGCAGTACTTC. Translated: CASSQSSGVSYEQYF.

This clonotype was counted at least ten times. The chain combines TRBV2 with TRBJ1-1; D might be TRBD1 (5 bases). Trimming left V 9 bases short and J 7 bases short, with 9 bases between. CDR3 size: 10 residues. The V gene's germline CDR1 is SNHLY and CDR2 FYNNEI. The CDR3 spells CARGLSEAFF. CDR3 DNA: TGTGCCAGGGGGCTGAGTGAAGCTTTCTTT.

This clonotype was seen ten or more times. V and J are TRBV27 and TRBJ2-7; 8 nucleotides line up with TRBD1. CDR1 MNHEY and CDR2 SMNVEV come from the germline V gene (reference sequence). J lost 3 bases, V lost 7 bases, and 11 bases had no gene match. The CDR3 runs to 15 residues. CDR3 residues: CASIEKGTGFYEQYF. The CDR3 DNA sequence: TGTGCCAGCATCGAAAAAGGGACAGGCTTCTACGAGCAGTACTTC.

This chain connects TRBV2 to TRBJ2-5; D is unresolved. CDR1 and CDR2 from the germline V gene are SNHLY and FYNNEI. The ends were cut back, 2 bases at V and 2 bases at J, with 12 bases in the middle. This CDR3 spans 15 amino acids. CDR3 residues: CASSESWSLQETQYF. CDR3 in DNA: TGTGCCAGCAGTGAAAGTTGGTCCCTTCAAGAGACCCAGTACTTC. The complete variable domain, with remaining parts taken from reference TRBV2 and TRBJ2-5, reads EPEVTQTPSHQVTQMGQEVILRCVPISNHLYFYWYRQILGQKVEFLVSFYNNEISEKSEIFDDQFSVERPDGSNFTLKIRSTKLEDSAMYFCASSESWSLQETQYFGPGTRLLVL.

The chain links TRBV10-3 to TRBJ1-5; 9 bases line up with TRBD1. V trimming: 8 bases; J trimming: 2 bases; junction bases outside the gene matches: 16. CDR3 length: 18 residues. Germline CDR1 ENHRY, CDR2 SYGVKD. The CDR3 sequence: CAICLGDRVKKGNQPQHF. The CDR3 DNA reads TGTGCCATCTGTTTAGGGGACAGGGTAAAGAAGGGCAATCAGCCCCAGCATTTT.

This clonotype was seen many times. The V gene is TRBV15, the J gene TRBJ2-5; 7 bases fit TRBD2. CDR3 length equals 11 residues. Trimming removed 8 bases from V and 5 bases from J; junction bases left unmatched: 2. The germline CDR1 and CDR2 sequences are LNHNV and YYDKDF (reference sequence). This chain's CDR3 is CATLGGETQYF. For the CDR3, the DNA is TGTGCCACCTTGGGGGGGGAGACCCAGTACTTC.

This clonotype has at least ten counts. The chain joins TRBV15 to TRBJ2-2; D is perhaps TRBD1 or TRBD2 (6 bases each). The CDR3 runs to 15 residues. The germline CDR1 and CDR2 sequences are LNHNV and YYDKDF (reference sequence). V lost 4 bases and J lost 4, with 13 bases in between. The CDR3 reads CATSIEGGPTGELFF. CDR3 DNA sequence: TGTGCCACCAGCATAGAAGGGGGGCCCACCGGGGAGCTGTTTTTT.

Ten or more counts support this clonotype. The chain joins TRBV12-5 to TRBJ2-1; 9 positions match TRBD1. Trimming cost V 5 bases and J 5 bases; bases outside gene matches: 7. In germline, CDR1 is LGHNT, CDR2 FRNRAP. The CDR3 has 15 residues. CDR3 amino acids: CASGPGQGRDNEQFF. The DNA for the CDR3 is TGTGCTAGTGGTCCGGGACAGGGACGGGACAATGAGCAGTTCTTC. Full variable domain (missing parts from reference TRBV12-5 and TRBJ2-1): DARVTQTPRHKVTEMGQEVTMRCQPILGHNTVFWYRQTMMQGLELLAYFRNRAPLDDSGMPKDRFSAEMPDATLATLKIQPSEPRDSAVYFCASGPGQGRDNEQFFGPGTRLTVL.

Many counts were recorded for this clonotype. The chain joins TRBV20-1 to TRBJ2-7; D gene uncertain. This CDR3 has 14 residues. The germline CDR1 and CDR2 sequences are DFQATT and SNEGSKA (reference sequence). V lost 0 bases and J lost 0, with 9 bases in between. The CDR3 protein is CSARDTRSSYEQYF. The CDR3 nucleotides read TGCAGTGCTAGAGATACAAGGAGCTCCTACGAGCAGTACTTC.

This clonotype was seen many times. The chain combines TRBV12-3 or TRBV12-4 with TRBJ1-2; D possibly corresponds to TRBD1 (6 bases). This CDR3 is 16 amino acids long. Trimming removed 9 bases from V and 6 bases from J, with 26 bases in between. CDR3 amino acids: CASRSGTGSGVDGYTF. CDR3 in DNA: TGTGCCAGTAGATCCGGAACAGGGTCCGGTGTGGATGGCTACACCTTC.

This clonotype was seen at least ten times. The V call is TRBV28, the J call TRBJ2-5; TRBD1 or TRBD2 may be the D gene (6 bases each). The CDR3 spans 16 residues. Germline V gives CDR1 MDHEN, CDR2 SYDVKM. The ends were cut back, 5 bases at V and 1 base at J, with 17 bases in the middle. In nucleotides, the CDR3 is TGTGCCAGCAGTGGGGGGCCTACTGAGATCCAAGAGACCCAGTACTTC. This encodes CASSGGPTEIQETQYF.

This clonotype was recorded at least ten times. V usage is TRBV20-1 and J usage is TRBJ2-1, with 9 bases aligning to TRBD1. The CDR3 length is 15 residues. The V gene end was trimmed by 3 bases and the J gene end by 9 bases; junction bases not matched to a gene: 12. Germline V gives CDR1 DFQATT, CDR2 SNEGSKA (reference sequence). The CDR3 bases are TGCAGTGCTAGCGGCTCCGGGACAGGGAGTGCTGAGCAGTTCTTC. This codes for CSASGSGTGSAEQFF.

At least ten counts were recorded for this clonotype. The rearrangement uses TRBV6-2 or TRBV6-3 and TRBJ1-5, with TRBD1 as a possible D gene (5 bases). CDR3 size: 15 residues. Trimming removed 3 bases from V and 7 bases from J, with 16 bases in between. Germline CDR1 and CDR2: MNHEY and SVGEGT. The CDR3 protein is CASSYRTPVGQPQHF. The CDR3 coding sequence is TGTGCCAGCAGTTATCGGACACCGGTGGGGCAGCCCCAGCATTTT.

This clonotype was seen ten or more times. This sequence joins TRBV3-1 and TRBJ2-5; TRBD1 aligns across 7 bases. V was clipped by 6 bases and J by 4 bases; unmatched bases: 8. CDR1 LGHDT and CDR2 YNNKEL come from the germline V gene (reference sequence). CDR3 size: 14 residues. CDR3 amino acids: CASSPLRQGETQYF. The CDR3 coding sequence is TGTGCCAGCAGTCCTTTGAGACAGGGAGAGACCCAGTACTTC.

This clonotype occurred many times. This chain's CDR3 is CASSLAGPLEEAFF. The CDR3 region has the DNA TGTGCCAGCAGCTTAGCGGGTCCCCTAGAGGAAGCTTTCTTT. V is TRBV7-8 and J is TRBJ1-1; D is unclear. Germline assignment: CDR1 SGHVS and CDR2 FQNEAQ. This CDR3 spans 14 amino acids. Trimming took off 0 bases at V and 8 bases at J, with 13 bases between the two ends.

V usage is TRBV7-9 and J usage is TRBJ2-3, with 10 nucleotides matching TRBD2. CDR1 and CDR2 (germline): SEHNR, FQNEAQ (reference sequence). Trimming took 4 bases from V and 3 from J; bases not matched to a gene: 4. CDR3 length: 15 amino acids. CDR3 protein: CASSYGLAETDTQYF. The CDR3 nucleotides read TGTGCCAGCAGCTACGGACTAGCGGAAACAGATACGCAGTATTTT.

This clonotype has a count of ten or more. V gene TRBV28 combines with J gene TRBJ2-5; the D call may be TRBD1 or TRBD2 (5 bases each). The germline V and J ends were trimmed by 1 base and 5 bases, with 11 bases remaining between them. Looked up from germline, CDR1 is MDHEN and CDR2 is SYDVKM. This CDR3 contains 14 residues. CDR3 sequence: CASSLSPRDETQYF. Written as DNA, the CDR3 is TGTGCCAGCAGTTTATCCCCCAGGGACGAGACCCAGTACTTC. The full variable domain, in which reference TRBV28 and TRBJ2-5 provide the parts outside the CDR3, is DVKVTQSSRYLVKRTGEKVFLECVQDMDHENMFWYRQDPGLGLRLIYFSYDVKMKEKGDIPEGYSVSREKKERFSLILESASTNQTSMYLCASSLSPRDETQYFGPGTRLLVL.

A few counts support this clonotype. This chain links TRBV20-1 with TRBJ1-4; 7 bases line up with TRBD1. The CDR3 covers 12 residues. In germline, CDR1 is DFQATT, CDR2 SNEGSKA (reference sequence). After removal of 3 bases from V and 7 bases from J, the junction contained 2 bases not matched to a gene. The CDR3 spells CSASGDSEKLFF. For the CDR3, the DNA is TGCAGTGCTAGCGGGGACAGTGAAAAACTGTTTTTT.